This section outlines one TCR beta chain sequence together with its context. As yet, its antigen is unknown. Unique molecular identifier tags were affixed to discrete cDNA molecules. TCRdb called the 5' RACE reads again in MiXCR, with one record for every CDR3 protein. In the table there are 29,000 or so distinct CDR3 sequences, approximately 4.8% of which are singletons. This sample was taken from a study of early T cells in non-severe SARS-CoV-2 infection. The CDR3 has 15 residues. Germline V gene lookup returns CDR1 SGHNT and CDR2 YYREEE (reference sequence). Trimming took 1 base from V and 5 from J, leaving 12 bases between them. Points from the study as a whole: Database matching using VDJdb favored anti-spike CD8 responses, with private and CD4 specificities left missing.

V gene TRBV5-4 combines with J gene TRBJ2-2; either TRBD1 or TRBD2 may supply D (5 bases each). Sequenced: whole blood. The TCR comes from an adult who was a healthcare worker with PCR-confirmed SARS-CoV-2 infection or an uninfected control (not recorded which). CDR3 DNA: TGTGCCAGCAGCTTGTATTCCGGGGCAACCGGGGAGCTGTTTTTT. Translating gives CASSLYSGATGELFF.